The sequence of this T cell receptor beta chain was determined in a study of tumor-infiltrating lymphocytes in primary liver carcinoma. Study-wide points: All five tumor regions shared only about 8-24% of top clones.

Co-extraction yielded RNA and DNA from around 18-30 mg of unsorted bulk tissue. Using a constant-region primer together with ProtoScript II reverse transcriptase, TCR beta cDNA was made from approximately 500 ng of total RNA. Employing slightly modified ARM-PCR, three nested multiplex PCR rounds were run, and these gave rise to the TCR beta libraries. With TRBV1-TRBV30 forward primers and a C-beta reverse primer, the first two PCR rounds were run for 9 to 10 cycles each. TCRdb redid the calling of the multiplex PCR reads with MiXCR, one entry per CDR3 protein. The sample lists tens of thousands of distinct CDR3 sequences, around 64% seen once, with just over 55% in the top ten. V lost 5 bases and J 6 bases, leaving 21 bases between the germline ends. CDR3 length: 16 residues. The germline CDR1 and CDR2 sequences are SGHAT and FQNNGV. Note on this clonotype: Its matching antigen is unknown.

The sample was liver tumor tissue from sampling region 2. Described subset: tumor region T2, inferior pole. This chain connects TRBV11-2 to TRBJ2-3; perhaps TRBD1 as D (6 bases). This TCR was sampled from a man in his forties with primary liver carcinoma and hepatitis B virus infection. The CDR3 region has the DNA TGTGCCAGCAGCAGAAGATGTACAGGGAACACGGATACGCAGTATTTT. The encoded protein is CASSRRCTGNTDTQYF.